This T cell receptor (beta chain) appears in the sequencing data of a study of cytotoxic CD8 clonotypes in ibrutinib-treated CLL. Across the study: The cohort had about a dozen relapsed/refractory and over 14 treatment-naive patients, around 18 IGHV unmutated. Response samples followed a median around 12 months of treatment, range 6 to 36. The study, taken as a whole, reports: Clonality showed a rise at ibrutinib response that reversed toward baseline at progression.

Cryopreserved PBMCs supplied about 2 micrograms of genomic DNA for TCR beta libraries. This clone appeared a few times. Its target is not known. Trimming cost V 4 bases and J 7 bases, with 12 bases left between them. Germline values: CDR1 SGHTS, CDR2 YDEGEE. This CDR3 comprises 13 residues. The assay was immunoSEQ multiplex PCR, and TCRdb's table has in-frame clones only and misses some. The table lists 58,000 or so clones, approximately 62% of them singletons, with around 15% in the top ten. The specimen comprised PBMCs, sampled after 12 months of ibrutinib treatment. The clonotype comes from a human donor with chronic lymphocytic leukemia. The chain joins TRBV5-8 to TRBJ2-1; D is uncertain. The CDR3 sequence is CASSPIGQNEQFF. The CDR3 nucleotides read TGTGCCAGCAGCCCCATTGGGCAGAATGAGCAGTTCTTC.